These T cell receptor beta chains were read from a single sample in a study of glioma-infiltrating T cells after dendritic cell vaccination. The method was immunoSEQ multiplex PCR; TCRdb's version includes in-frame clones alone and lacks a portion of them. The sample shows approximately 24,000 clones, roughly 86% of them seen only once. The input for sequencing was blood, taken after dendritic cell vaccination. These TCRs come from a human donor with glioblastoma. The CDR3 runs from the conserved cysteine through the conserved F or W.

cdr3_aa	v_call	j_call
CASTYSTAKNIQYF	TRBV19	TRBJ2-4
CASSTGLAGVEQYF	TRBV10-1	TRBJ2-7
CATSSDRGYGYTF	TRBV15	TRBJ1-2
CASYTGKGEKLFF	TRBV2	TRBJ1-4
CAGSLLAEGFHGYTF	TRBV4-2	TRBJ1-2
CASSYRGAGFGEQYF	TRBV6-5	TRBJ2-7
CASSLGGWSEKLFF	TRBV28	TRBJ1-4
CASSSDRISGNTIYF	TRBV5-6	TRBJ1-3
CASKLAGQLNYGYTF	TRBV19	TRBJ1-2
CASSPRATDISGNTIYF	TRBV18	TRBJ1-3
CASSRQLDQPQHF	TRBV19	TRBJ1-5
CASSFGARANSPLHF	TRBV6-6	TRBJ1-6
CASSNAANTGELFF	TRBV2	TRBJ2-2
CASGPGQGSSPLHF	TRBV12-5	TRBJ1-6
CASRAGGTEAFF	TRBV10-3	TRBJ1-1
CASSITGFEQYF	TRBV19	TRBJ2-7
CASNGQGAGTGELFF	TRBV6-6	TRBJ2-2
CSVRDTLEKLFF	TRBV29-1	TRBJ1-4
CASSALFDRDDGGYTF	TRBV6-4	TRBJ1-2
CASSMTSGDPGETQYF	TRBV19	TRBJ2-5
CSYLGTGSYEQYF	TRBV29-1	.
CASGLVEDTQYF	TRBV12-5	TRBJ2-3
CASSLVGGWSYEQYF	TRBV5-1	.
CASSLFLEGISEAFF	TRBV7-2	TRBJ1-1